Following are 25 T cell receptor beta chains from one sample sequenced in a study of identifying expanded T cells in peripheral blood. Sequencing was performed with immunoSEQ multiplex PCR; in TCRdb, only in-frame clones are kept and a portion is missing. The sample lists about 80,000 clones; around 90% were seen once. Sequencing input: blood. The receptors were sampled from a person between 18 and 75 years old in good health.

DNA of the CDR3: TGTGCCAGCAGCTTAGATATTAGCCACCCAACAGATACGCAGTATTTT. It specifies CASSLDISHPTDTQYF. This rearrangement joins TRBV11-2 to TRBJ2-3; D uncertain. This CDR3 has 16 residues. With 0 bases removed from V and 3 bases from J, the gap between germline ends came to 13 bases. CDR1 is SGHAT, CDR2 FQNNGV, per germline.

The genes are TRBV5-4 and TRBJ1-2; D not resolved. Germline values: CDR1 SGHNT, CDR2 YYREEE (reference sequence). This CDR3 region has 11 residues. V was clipped by 4 bases and J by 4 bases, with 5 bases between them. CDR3 region: CASSIFYGYTF. The DNA of the CDR3 is TGTGCCAGCAGCATCTTCTATGGCTACACCTTC.

V and J are TRBV12-5 and TRBJ1-1; 7 nucleotides align to TRBD1. The CDR3 has 13 amino acids. The J segment lost 5 bases and the V segment lost 5 bases, leaving 5 bases of the junction unmatched. In germline, CDR1 is LGHNT, CDR2 FRNRAP. The chain's CDR3 is CASGRQGRTEAFF. The DNA of the CDR3 is TGTGCTAGTGGTCGACAGGGCCGGACTGAAGCTTTCTTT.

This sequence joins TRBV7-2 and TRBJ2-3; no firm D call. Looked up from germline, CDR1 is SGHTA and CDR2 is FQGNSA. V lost 5 bases and J lost 4, with 4 bases in between. The length of the CDR3 is 11 residues. The CDR3 loop is CASSEADTQYF. CDR3 bases: TGTGCCAGCAGCGAGGCAGATACGCAGTATTTT.

This rearrangement joins TRBV30 to TRBJ1-1; D unclear. The CDR3 length is 13 residues. V was clipped by 1 base and J by 1 base, with 7 bases between them. Germline CDR1 is GTSNPN and CDR2 is SVGIG (reference sequence). In DNA, the CDR3 is TGTGCCTGGAGTGCGACGGCGAACACTGAAGCTTTCTTT. Translating it yields CAWSATANTEAFF.

This clone was picked up a small number of times. The J gene is TRBJ2-3, the V gene TRBV2, with D possibly called TRBD1 or TRBD2 (5 bases each). Between the trimmed V and J ends, which lost 5 bases and 0 bases, there was a span of 12 bases. The CDR3 is made up of 15 amino acids. Germline V gene sequence: CDR1 SNHLY, CDR2 FYNNEI. This chain's CDR3 is CASSPGTSSTDTQYF. CDR3 nucleotide sequence: TGTGCCAGCAGTCCCGGGACGTCTAGCACAGATACGCAGTATTTT. The full variable domain, completed using reference TRBV2 and TRBJ2-3, is EPEVTQTPSHQVTQMGQEVILRCVPISNHLYFYWYRQILGQKVEFLVSFYNNEISEKSEIFDDQFSVERPDGSNFTLKIRSTKLEDSAMYFCASSPGTSSTDTQYFGPGTRLTVL.

The chain carries TRBV6-5 and TRBJ2-7; 9 bases are shared with TRBD1. The V gene end was trimmed by 2 bases and the J gene end by 6 bases; junction bases not matched to a gene: 2. The CDR3 loop spans 13 amino acids. CDR1 and CDR2 from the germline V gene are MNHEY and SVGAGI. In nucleotides, the CDR3 is TGTGCCAGCAGTTACGAGGACAGGGGCGAGCAGTACTTC. Translation gives CASSYEDRGEQYF.

The genes are TRBV9 and TRBJ2-5, with 7 bases that match TRBD1. Germline loops: CDR1 SGDLS, CDR2 YYNGEE. The CDR3 is made up of 15 amino acids. Trimming at V came to 2 bases and at J to 3 bases, leaving 7 bases not matched to a gene. This CDR3 is CASSVPGTAKETQYF. The DNA for the CDR3 is TGTGCCAGCAGCGTCCCCGGGACAGCGAAAGAGACCCAGTACTTC.

This chain connects TRBV9 to TRBJ2-1; 8 bases are a match to TRBD1. Trimming removed 5 bases from V and 7 bases from J; junction bases left unmatched: 11. Per the germline V gene, CDR1 is SGDLS and CDR2 is YYNGEE. The CDR3 length is 15 residues. The CDR3 nucleotides read TGTGCCAGCAGTGTTACCCAGGGGGCTGGGAATGAGCAGTTCTTC. This gives the protein CASSVTQGAGNEQFF.

CDR3 nucleotides: TGTGCCAGCAGCCAAACTATGGAGGGAACGGGCTACACCTTC. It specifies CASSQTMEGTGYTF. The chain has TRBV25-1 and TRBJ1-2; no reliable D call. The germline V and J ends were trimmed by 6 bases and 8 bases, with 19 bases remaining between them. The germline CDR1 and CDR2 sequences are MGHDK and SYGVNS. The CDR3 is made up of 14 amino acids.

The rearrangement joins TRBV4-1 to TRBJ2-3; 12 nucleotides agree with TRBD2. Germline CDR1 MGHRA, CDR2 YSYEKL. CDR3 size: 16 residues. J gave up 5 bases and V 4 bases, and 7 bases lay outside the gene matches. Here the CDR3 reads CASSPLAGGRRDTQYF. The CDR3 DNA sequence: TGCGCCAGCAGCCCCCTAGCGGGGGGGCGAAGAGATACGCAGTATTTT.

About this clone itself: The junction differs from germline at one of its ends, possibly a read error. V and J are TRBV9 and TRBJ1-2; perhaps TRBD1 as D (6 bases). The CDR3 runs to 15 residues. Germline CDR1 and CDR2: SGDLS and YYNGEE. The CDR3 reads CAGSALPGVASTYTF. The DNA for the CDR3 is TGTGCCGGCAGCGCGCTACCAGGGGTGGCTAGCACCTACACCTTC.

This clone was observed a few times. The chain joins TRBV4-1 to TRBJ2-7, with D hard to call. V lost 0 bases, J lost 1 base, and 10 bases lay in between. CDR3 length: 15 residues. Germline V lookup: CDR1 MGHRA, CDR2 YSYEKL. The CDR3 nucleotides read TGCGCCAGCAGCCAAGATACCAGGCCTTCCTACGAGCAGTACTTC. As protein: CASSQDTRPSYEQYF.

V and J are TRBV6-4 and TRBJ2-3; D ambiguous. This CDR3 is 15 amino acids long. Germline V gene lookup returns CDR1 MRHNA and CDR2 SNTAGT. The ends were cut back, 2 bases at V and 6 bases at J, with 15 bases in the middle. The CDR3 spells CASSDRPGPADTQYF. CDR3 nucleotides: TGTGCCAGCAGTGACCGCCCAGGACCTGCCGATACGCAGTATTTT.

This clone has just one count. This sequence joins TRBV6-5 and TRBJ2-7; no definite D call. Trimming cost V 0 bases and J 12 bases, with 15 bases left between them. The CDR3 is 13 amino acids. Germline V lookup: CDR1 MNHEY, CDR2 SVGAGI. The CDR3: CASSYSQLVLPYF. The CDR3 DNA is TGTGCCAGCAGTTACTCACAGCTCGTTTTACCGTACTTC.

The chain links TRBV6-1 to TRBJ2-7; 7 positions match TRBD1. CDR1 is MNHNS and CDR2 is SASEGT in the germline V gene. V was pared by 3 bases and J by 3 bases, with 8 bases of the junction left unmatched. The CDR3 extends over 15 amino acids. Here the CDR3 reads CASSEPGQVRYEQYF. In nucleotides, the CDR3 is TGTGCCAGCAGTGAGCCAGGACAGGTACGCTACGAGCAGTACTTC.

The chain carries TRBV4-1 and TRBJ1-2; D may be TRBD1 (5 bases). The CDR3 length is 16 residues. V gave up 1 base and J gave up 4 bases, with 16 bases separating them. CDR1 is MGHRA and CDR2 is YSYEKL in the germline V gene. As DNA, the CDR3 is TGCGCCAGCAGCCAAGTGCGCAGGGACGTTCTCTATGGCTACACCTTC. It is translated as CASSQVRRDVLYGYTF.

The genes are TRBV19 and TRBJ1-2, with TRBD1 matching 9 bases. The CDR3 runs 14 residues. From germline, CDR1 is LNHDA and CDR2 SQIVND (reference sequence). The junction had 2 bases not matched to a gene; V was cut back by 4 bases and J by 2 bases. The CDR3 bases are TGTGCCAGTAGTAGCGGACAGGGGAACTATGGCTACACCTTC. This codes for CASSSGQGNYGYTF.

The CDR3 coding sequence is TGTGCCAGCAGCTTATACGGGAGGAGCAGCTCCTACAATGAGCAGTTCTTC. Amino acid sequence: CASSLYGRSSSYNEQFF. The chain combines TRBV7-9 with TRBJ2-1; 7 bases line up with TRBD2. Germline CDR1 and CDR2: SEHNR and FQNEAQ (reference sequence). Trimming took 2 bases from V and 0 from J; bases not matched to a gene: 7. The length of the CDR3 is 17 residues.

The rearrangement joins TRBV11-2 to TRBJ1-3, with no clear D. Germline CDR1 is SGHAT and CDR2 is FQNNGV. The CDR3 runs to 15 residues. The germline V and J ends were trimmed by 0 bases and 4 bases, with 10 bases remaining between them. This CDR3 reads CASSLDQQGGNTIYF. In nucleotides, the CDR3 is TGTGCCAGCAGCTTAGATCAACAAGGAGGAAACACCATATATTTT.

Note on this clone: Other nucleotide sequences in the sample specify the same CDR3. The V and J genes are TRBV5-6 and TRBJ1-2; 9 positions match TRBD1. CDR1 and CDR2 from the germline V gene are SGHDT and YYEEEE. Trimming cost V 4 bases and J 8 bases; bases outside gene matches: 6. The CDR3 sequence is 13 residues long. CDR3 in DNA: TGTGCCAGCAGCGACACAGGGGGCAACGGCTACACCTTC. Its translation is CASSDTGGNGYTF.

The V and J genes are TRBV28 and TRBJ1-2, with 8 bases fitting TRBD1. V lost 5 bases and J lost 5; bases outside the gene matches: 10. Germline V lookup: CDR1 MDHEN, CDR2 SYDVKM. The CDR3 consists of 15 residues. The CDR3 spells CASSAEDRVGYGYTF. The CDR3, as DNA: TGTGCCAGCAGTGCCGAGGACAGGGTGGGGTATGGCTACACCTTC.

The rearrangement uses TRBV19 and TRBJ1-1; tentatively, D is TRBD1 (5 bases). The CDR3 is made up of 15 amino acids. Per germline, CDR1 LNHDA and CDR2 SQIVND (reference sequence). Trimming shortened V by 7 bases and J by 4 bases, and 19 bases separated the two germline ends. CDR3 DNA: TGTGCCAGTACCCCTCTCTTAGGCGGGACCACTGAAGCTTTCTTT. This translates into CASTPLLGGTTEAFF. The full variable domain, its missing parts supplied by reference TRBV19 and TRBJ1-1, is DGGITQSPKYLFRKEGQNVTLSCEQNLNHDAMYWYRQDPGQGLRLIYYSQIVNDFQKGDIAEGYSVSREKKESFPLTVTSAQKNPTAFYLCASTPLLGGTTEAFFGQGTRLTVV.

This chain uses TRBV19 with TRBJ1-5; TRBD1 matches at 11 bases. The CDR3 runs 18 residues. Germline CDR1 and CDR2: LNHDA and SQIVND (reference sequence). The ends lost 7 bases at V and 2 bases at J; junction bases unmatched: 13. CDR3 DNA: TGTGCCAGTACCCCCGGGACAGGGGGTGTTGGGGGCAATCAGCCCCAGCATTTT. Translated: CASTPGTGGVGGNQPQHF.

The chain combines TRBV11-1 with TRBJ1-2; D not resolved. V gave up 4 bases and J gave up 0 bases, with 9 bases separating them. Germline loops: CDR1 SGHAT, CDR2 FQDESV (reference sequence). This CDR3 has 14 residues. DNA for the CDR3: TGTGCCAGCAGCTCCCGGACCGCTAACTATGGCTACACCTTC. Amino acid sequence: CASSSRTANYGYTF.